This TCR beta chain was identified in a study of T cell responses to AZD1222 COVID-19 vaccine. Notes on the study in general: Among the donors, most were white British and more were female, and clonal diversity was possibly underestimated. Vaccination with two AZD1222 doses was followed by a rise in Spike-specific TCR breadth and depth.

Clones were sequenced by immunoSEQ multiplex PCR, and TCRdb holds only the in-frame ones, with some missing. The sample contains 100,000 to 150,000 clones, around 92% of which appear only once. CDR3 length equals 18 residues. As for this clone: What it binds is unknown.

This chain joins TRBV21-1 and TRBJ2-2; the DNA was not compared with TRBD2, the D call given in the table. TRBV21-1 represents a pseudogene. The clonotype originates from an adult in good health. The starting material was peripheral blood, obtained on day 0 of AZD1222 vaccination. The CDR3 spells CASSKGLAGAGDTGELFF. CDR3 bases: TGTGCCAGCAGCAAGGGACTAGCGGGAGCAGGGGACACCGGGGAGCTGTTTTTT.